The rows below give T cell receptor beta chains drawn from one sample of a study of T cell responses to AZD1222 COVID-19 vaccine. Sequencing used immunoSEQ multiplex PCR; TCRdb keeps in-frame clones, though not all of them. This sample yields 150,000 or so clones, of which about 88% are seen a single time; over 4.5% belongs to the top ten. The material was peripheral blood, obtained on day 0 of AZD1222 vaccination. The receptors originated from an adult in good health. CDR3s include the opening cysteine and the closing phenylalanine or tryptophan. D genes are given only for firm matches. Clone size is given for some rows only: seen once, a few or many times, or a class if the clone is expanded.

d_call	v_call	clone_size	j_call	cdr3_aa	cdr3_nt
NA	TRBV27	NA	TRBJ1-2	CASSLWSDKGYTF	TGTGCCAGCAGTTTATGGAGCGATAAGGGCTACACCTTC
NA	TRBV23-1	NA	TRBJ2-7	CASSTGFSYEQYF	TGCGCCAGCAGTACAGGGTTCTCCTACGAGCAGTACTTC
NA	TRBV7-2	NA	TRBJ2-3	CASSLPPRRVQYF	TGTGCCAGCAGCTTACCCCCCCGCCGAGTACAGTATTTT
NA	TRBV9	NA	TRBJ2-3	CASSVTGTSTDTQYF	TGTGCCAGCAGCGTGACTGGTACTAGCACAGATACGCAGTATTTT
NA	TRBV30	NA	TRBJ1-1	CAWIRGNTEAFF	TGTGCCTGGATACGAGGGAACACTGAAGCTTTCTTT
NA	TRBV6-5	once	TRBJ1-6	CASSLPGNSPLHF	TGTGCCAGCAGCCTTCCGGGTAATTCACCCCTCCACTTT
TRBD1	TRBV6-2/TRBV6-3	NA	TRBJ2-6	CASSRDRSSGANVLTF	TGTGCCAGCAGTCGGGACAGGAGCTCTGGGGCCAACGTCCTGACTTTC
NA	TRBV18	NA	TRBJ2-3	CASSPGGHTQYF	TGTGCCAGCTCACCTGGGGGGCATACGCAGTATTTT
NA	TRBV6-6	NA	TRBJ1-1	CASSYGQIEAFF	TGTGCCAGCAGTTACGGGCAAATTGAAGCTTTCTTT
TRBD2	TRBV7-2	many	TRBJ2-7	CASSLGAPSGTSSYEQYF	TGTGCCAGCAGCTTAGGGGCCCCTAGCGGGACCAGCTCCTACGAGCAGTACTTC
NA	TRBV28	NA	TRBJ1-6	CASRPSIQGNNSPLHF	TGTGCCAGCAGGCCCTCGATACAGGGTAATAATTCACCCCTCCACTTT
NA	TRBV6-2/TRBV6-3	NA	TRBJ1-2	CASTPLIDGYTF	TGTGCCAGCACCCCCTTGATCGATGGCTACACCTTC
TRBD2	TRBV18	once	TRBJ2-7	CASSPRVLAGGVSYEQYF	TGTGCCAGCTCACCCCGAGTCCTAGCGGGAGGTGTCTCCTACGAGCAGTACTTC
NA	TRBV11-3	NA	TRBJ2-2	CASSLNSRTGELFF	TGTGCCAGCAGCTTAAACAGTCGCACCGGGGAGCTGTTTTTT
NA	TRBV27	NA	TRBJ2-3	CASRQGGRVVDTQYF	TGTGCCAGCAGACAGGGCGGGAGAGTGGTAGATACGCAGTATTTT
NA	TRBV7-2	NA	TRBJ1-1	CASSLSGRGTEAFF	TGTGCCAGCAGCTTAAGTGGCAGGGGCACTGAAGCTTTCTTT
NA	TRBV21-1	NA	TRBJ2-2	CASSTYAPGQGNTGELFF	TGTGCCAGCAGCACCTACGCACCCGGACAGGGGAACACCGGGGAGCTGTTTTTT
NA	TRBV30	NA	TRBJ1-2	CAWSVGRSYGYTF	TGTGCCTGGAGTGTAGGTAGGAGTTATGGCTACACCTTC
TRBD2	TRBV5-1	NA	TRBJ2-3	CASSPVPAGGTDTQYF	TGCGCCAGCAGCCCCGTGCCAGCGGGAGGCACAGATACGCAGTATTTT
TRBD1	TRBV14	NA	TRBJ1-1	CASSRGQGAEAFF	TGTGCCAGCAGCCGAGGACAGGGCGCTGAAGCTTTCTTT
NA	TRBV4-3	NA	TRBJ1-1	CASSLMRGTEAFF	TGCGCCAGCAGCCTCATGAGGGGTACTGAAGCTTTCTTT
NA	TRBV28	NA	TRBJ1-1	CASSLIQGGATEAFF	TGTGCCAGCAGTTTAATTCAGGGAGGTGCGACTGAAGCTTTCTTT
NA	TRBV7-9	NA	TRBJ1-2	CASSLAGWSGYTF	TGTGCCAGCAGCTTAGCAGGGTGGAGTGGCTACACCTTC
NA	TRBV27	NA	TRBJ2-1	CASSISGTYNEQFF	TGTGCCAGCAGCATTAGCGGAACATACAATGAGCAGTTCTTC
TRBD2	TRBV2	once	TRBJ2-1	CASARGLAGGSSYNEQFF	TGTGCCAGCGCACGGGGACTAGCGGGAGGATCTTCCTACAATGAGCAGTTCTTC
TRBD1	TRBV28	NA	TRBJ2-5	CASSLYRGRGETQYF	TGTGCCAGCAGTTTATACAGGGGACGGGGAGAGACCCAGTACTTC
TRBD1	TRBV11-3	NA	TRBJ2-1	CASSLDNTGQPEQFF	TGTGCCAGCAGCTTAGATAATACGGGACAGCCCGAGCAGTTCTTC
NA	TRBV28	NA	TRBJ2-1	CASSFGVRGRMNEQFF	TGTGCCAGCAGTTTTGGGGTCCGAGGAAGAATGAATGAGCAGTTCTTC
NA	TRBV3-1/TRBV3-2	NA	TRBJ2-1	CASSQVVRNGLKRDNEQFF	TGTGCCAGCAGCCAAGTCGTACGAAATGGACTTAAGAGGGACAATGAGCAGTTCTTC
NA	TRBV6-5	NA	TRBJ1-4	CASSPGWQKLFF	TGTGCCAGTTCCCCGGGATGGCAGAAACTGTTTTTT
NA	TRBV4-2	once	TRBJ2-1	CASSQAGNEQFF	TGTGCCAGCAGCCAAGCAGGCAATGAGCAGTTCTTC
TRBD1	TRBV4-1	NA	TRBJ2-7	CASSQEDRGPYEQYF	TGCGCCAGCAGCCAAGAGGACAGGGGTCCCTACGAGCAGTACTTC
TRBD1	TRBV7-2	NA	TRBJ2-7	CASSFDRGNNEQYF	TGTGCCAGCAGCTTCGACAGGGGAAACAACGAGCAGTACTTC
NA	TRBV7-2	few	TRBJ1-3	CASSPGFSGNTIYF	TGTGCCAGCAGCCCAGGGTTCTCTGGAAACACCATATATTTT
TRBD2	TRBV19	NA	TRBJ2-5	CASSSGGVQETQYF	TGTGCCAGTAGTAGTGGGGGGGTCCAAGAGACCCAGTACTTC
NA	TRBV20-1	NA	TRBJ1-4	CSVAASEKLFF	TGCAGTGTCGCCGCTTCGGAAAAACTGTTTTTT
NA	TRBV7-2	NA	TRBJ1-2	CASSQTSANYGYTF	TGTGCCAGCAGCCAAACGTCAGCTAACTATGGCTACACCTTC
NA	TRBV6-6	NA	TRBJ1-2	CASSPRGGSYPNYGYTF	TGTGCCAGCAGTCCCAGAGGGGGATCCTATCCCAACTATGGCTACACCTTC
NA	TRBV6-4	once	TRBJ1-5	CASIQRGNQPQHF	TGTGCCAGCATTCAAAGGGGCAATCAGCCCCAGCATTTT
NA	TRBV10-3	NA	TRBJ2-7	CAISDGEITYEQYF	TGTGCCATCAGTGACGGAGAAATTACCTACGAGCAGTACTTC
TRBD2	TRBV28	NA	TRBJ2-1	CASSLPLPSGSNEQFF	TGTGCCAGCAGTTTACCCCTCCCTAGCGGGAGTAATGAGCAGTTCTTC
NA	TRBV5-1	few	TRBJ1-4	CASSFNSGANEKLFF	TGCGCCAGCAGCTTTAATTCAGGGGCCAATGAAAAACTGTTTTTT
NA	TRBV7-2	NA	TRBJ1-4	CASSLAGAATNEKLFF	TGTGCCAGCAGCTTAGCGGGGGCAGCAACTAATGAAAAACTGTTTTTT
TRBD1	TRBV30	NA	TRBJ1-4	CAWGTGGWEKLFF	TGTGCCTGGGGGACAGGGGGCTGGGAAAAACTGTTTTTT
TRBD2	TRBV4-3	NA	TRBJ2-7	CASSQDLGEGLQYF	TGCGCCAGCAGCCAAGACTTGGGGGAGGGCCTGCAGTACTTC
NA	TRBV24-1	NA	TRBJ1-5	CATSDRSEGQPQHF	TGTGCCACCAGTGATCGTTCGGAGGGTCAGCCCCAGCATTTT